A selection of T cell receptor beta chains follows, all from one sample in a study of T cells after yellow fever vaccination. A single record per CDR3 protein comes from TCRdb applying MiXCR to the 5' RACE reads. The sample consists of fewer than 350,000 distinct CDR3 sequences, around 4% of them appearing once. The material was PBMCs, obtained on the day of the yellow fever booster vaccination. These receptors were collected from a man between 18 and 29 years old who received the YFV17D yellow fever vaccine. The CDR3 runs from the conserved cysteine through the conserved F or W. Fields, in order: CDR3 DNA, CDR3 protein, clone size, CDR3 length, V gene, J gene, D gene. A D gene is named only where the DNA matches it firmly. Not every row has a clone size; where given, it reads once, few, many or a size class.

CDR3nt: TGTGCCAGCAGCTTAGAAGGGGGAGCGGCGGGTGTGCCCCTCCACTTT; CDR3aa: CASSLEGGAAGVPLHF; abundance: NA; len: 16; v_gene: TRBV7-2; j_gene: TRBJ1-6; d_gene: NA
CDR3nt: TGTGCCAGCAGCCGCCCGGGACAGGATCGCACAGATACGCAGTATTTT; CDR3aa: CASSRPGQDRTDTQYF; abundance: NA; len: 16; v_gene: TRBV7-2; j_gene: TRBJ2-3; d_gene: TRBD1
CDR3nt: TGCTGCCCTCTTAGGCCAACTAATGAAAAACTGTATTTT; CDR3aa: CCPLRPTNEKLYF; abundance: NA; len: 13; v_gene: TRBV20-1; j_gene: TRBJ1-4; d_gene: NA
CDR3nt: TGTGCCAGCAGCCTCCAATGGGGTACTGAAGCTTTCTTT; CDR3aa: CASSLQWGTEAFF; abundance: many; len: 13; v_gene: TRBV7-9; j_gene: TRBJ1-1; d_gene: NA
CDR3nt: TGTGCCAGCACGACAGGGAGGGTGCGGACTAATGAAAAACTGTTTTTT; CDR3aa: CASTTGRVRTNEKLFF; abundance: few; len: 16; v_gene: TRBV2; j_gene: TRBJ1-4; d_gene: TRBD1
CDR3nt: TGTGCCAGCAGCTTTTGGGGGACGCTTACAATTTCTTCCAATGAGCAGTTCTTC; CDR3aa: CASSFWGTLTISSNEQFF; abundance: NA; len: 18; v_gene: TRBV7-8; j_gene: TRBJ2-1; d_gene: NA
CDR3nt: TGCAGCGTAAATGTCTGGGGTACGCAGTATTTT; CDR3aa: CSVNVWGTQYF; abundance: NA; len: 11; v_gene: TRBV29-1; j_gene: TRBJ2-3; d_gene: NA
CDR3nt: TGTGCCAGCAGGGTCTCGGGGGGCGCTGACACCGGGGAGCTGTTTTTT; CDR3aa: CASRVSGGADTGELFF; abundance: few; len: 16; v_gene: TRBV2; j_gene: TRBJ2-2; d_gene: NA
CDR3nt: TGTGCCAGTGCTAGGCCAGCCAACACTGAAGCTTTCTTT; CDR3aa: CASARPANTEAFF; abundance: many; len: 13; v_gene: TRBV19; j_gene: TRBJ1-1; d_gene: NA
CDR3nt: TGTGCCAGCGGGATCGACAGGAACACTGAAGCTTTCTTT; CDR3aa: CASGIDRNTEAFF; abundance: many; len: 13; v_gene: TRBV12-3/TRBV12-4; j_gene: TRBJ1-1; d_gene: NA
CDR3nt: TGTGCCAGCGGTCGGGGGGCTACCCAAGAGACCCAGTACTTC; CDR3aa: CASGRGATQETQYF; abundance: many; len: 14; v_gene: TRBV5-5; j_gene: TRBJ2-5; d_gene: NA
CDR3nt: TGCAGTGCCCGACTGGGGGCAAGGCAGTATTTT; CDR3aa: CSARLGARQYF; abundance: NA; len: 11; v_gene: TRBV20-1; j_gene: TRBJ2-3; d_gene: NA
CDR3nt: TGCGCCAGCAGCTTGGCAGAAAATGAAAAACTGTTTTTT; CDR3aa: CASSLAENEKLFF; abundance: many; len: 13; v_gene: TRBV5-1; j_gene: TRBJ1-4; d_gene: NA
CDR3nt: TGTGCCAGCAGCTTGGGCGCCCATAACTATGGCTACACCTTC; CDR3aa: CASSLGAHNYGYTF; abundance: NA; len: 14; v_gene: TRBV5-5; j_gene: TRBJ1-2; d_gene: NA
CDR3nt: TGCGCCAGCAGCTTGCGGACAGGGAAAACAGAAGCTTTCTTT; CDR3aa: CASSLRTGKTEAFF; abundance: many; len: 14; v_gene: TRBV5-1; j_gene: TRBJ1-1; d_gene: TRBD1
CDR3nt: TGTGCCAGCAGGGACAGGGGGCAGGAGACCCAGTACTTC; CDR3aa: CASRDRGQETQYF; abundance: many; len: 13; v_gene: TRBV7-2; j_gene: TRBJ2-5; d_gene: TRBD1
CDR3nt: TGTGCCAGCAGCCTACTGGACAAGACCTTCTATGGCTACACCTTC; CDR3aa: CASSLLDKTFYGYTF; abundance: many; len: 15; v_gene: TRBV7-8; j_gene: TRBJ1-2; d_gene: NA
CDR3nt: TGTGCCAGCAGTCTGGGGGGACTAGCGGGGAACACAGATACGCAGTATTTT; CDR3aa: CASSLGGLAGNTDTQYF; abundance: NA; len: 17; v_gene: TRBV5-4; j_gene: TRBJ2-3; d_gene: TRBD2
CDR3nt: TGTGCCAGCAGCCCCATTGGGGGAGCCTATGGCTACACCTTC; CDR3aa: CASSPIGGAYGYTF; abundance: few; len: 14; v_gene: TRBV7-9; j_gene: TRBJ1-2; d_gene: NA
CDR3nt: TGTGCCAGCAGTTTTCGCGGACAAGCCACTGAAGCTTTCTTT; CDR3aa: CASSFRGQATEAFF; abundance: few; len: 14; v_gene: TRBV6-2/TRBV6-3; j_gene: TRBJ1-1; d_gene: NA
CDR3nt: TGTGCCAGCAGCCCTTCGTTTCGCTCTGGGGCCAACGTCCTGACTTTC; CDR3aa: CASSPSFRSGANVLTF; abundance: NA; len: 16; v_gene: TRBV6-5; j_gene: TRBJ2-6; d_gene: NA
CDR3nt: TGTGCCAGCAGTTACTGGGGGAACACTGAAGCTTTCTTT; CDR3aa: CASSYWGNTEAFF; abundance: NA; len: 13; v_gene: TRBV6-2/TRBV6-3; j_gene: TRBJ1-1; d_gene: NA
CDR3nt: TGTGCCAGCAGCTTCCAGGGTCCCTATAATTCACCCCTCCACTTT; CDR3aa: CASSFQGPYNSPLHF; abundance: few; len: 15; v_gene: TRBV7-2; j_gene: TRBJ1-6; d_gene: NA
CDR3nt: TGCGCCAGCAGCGGGCAGGGACTGAACCAAGAGACCCAGTACTTC; CDR3aa: CASSGQGLNQETQYF; abundance: many; len: 15; v_gene: TRBV5-1; j_gene: TRBJ2-5; d_gene: NA
CDR3nt: TGTGCCAGCAGCCCCTCGACAGGGAGCAATCAGCCCCAGCATTTT; CDR3aa: CASSPSTGSNQPQHF; abundance: NA; len: 15; v_gene: TRBV9; j_gene: TRBJ1-5; d_gene: TRBD1
CDR3nt: TGTGCCAGCAGCGCCTCCCTGGGCTACACCTTC; CDR3aa: CASSASLGYTF; abundance: NA; len: 11; v_gene: TRBV7-2; j_gene: TRBJ1-2; d_gene: NA
CDR3nt: TGTGCCAGCAGCCAAAGGACTGGCACAGATACGCAGTATTTT; CDR3aa: CASSQRTGTDTQYF; abundance: few; len: 14; v_gene: TRBV5-4; j_gene: TRBJ2-3; d_gene: NA
CDR3nt: TGCGCCAGCAGCCAAGAAGTCGGAGGGGGGAGGTACCAAGAGACCCAGTACTTC; CDR3aa: CASSQEVGGGRYQETQYF; abundance: few; len: 18; v_gene: TRBV4-1; j_gene: TRBJ2-5; d_gene: NA
CDR3nt: TGCGCCAGCAGCTTGCGAGCCCCACAGGGAGGTGGAAACACCATATATTTT; CDR3aa: CASSLRAPQGGGNTIYF; abundance: NA; len: 17; v_gene: TRBV5-1; j_gene: TRBJ1-3; d_gene: NA